This T cell receptor beta chain was sequenced during a study of T-cell reconstitution after alpha-beta-depleted transplantation in children. Unique molecular identifiers were used in preparing the TCRbeta library. TCRdb re-called the PCR reads through MiXCR, storing one row per CDR3 protein. The sample lists some 440,000 distinct CDR3 sequences; 15% to 20% were seen once. This clonotype was seen only a few times. The V gene end was trimmed by 6 bases and the J gene end by 0 bases; junction bases not matched to a gene: 5. This CDR3 is 16 amino acids long. Germline lookup yields CDR1 MNHNS and CDR2 SASEGT.

The chain carries TRBV6-1 and TRBJ2-7; 13 bases match TRBD2. The material was PBMCs, mostly from graft donor cells, obtained 360 days after TCRalphabeta/CD19-depleted stem cell transplant. The receptor was derived from a boy in the first two years of life who had a stem cell transplant for Wiskott-Aldrich syndrome, so the T cells may come from the graft donor. CDR3 nucleotides: TGTGCCAGCAGCCCGACTAGCGGGAGGCACTCCTACGAGCAGTACTTC. Its translation is CASSPTSGRHSYEQYF.